The 32 T cell receptor beta chains below come from one sample, sequenced in a study of response to subunit inactivated influenza vaccine. In TCRdb, the RT-PCR reads were re-called with MiXCR into one record per CDR3 protein. This table holds about 190,000 distinct CDR3 sequences, 13% to 15% found once. Material: CD8+ T cells sorted from PBMCs, obtained roughly 5 days after vaccination. Receptors originate from a middle-aged man who received an inactivated influenza vaccine.

The V and J genes are TRBV7-9 and TRBJ2-2; the D is unclear. The V end was cut by 5 bases, the J end by 6 bases, with 13 bases between. The germline V gene has CDR1 SEHNR and CDR2 FQNEAQ (reference sequence). The CDR3 consists of 14 residues. This CDR3 is CASSPGRFPGELFF. CDR3 nucleotides: TGTGCCAGCAGCCCCGGACGATTCCCCGGGGAGCTGTTTTTT.

The chain joins TRBV10-3 to TRBJ2-7; D unresolved. CDR1 is ENHRY, CDR2 SYGVKD, per germline. This CDR3 spans 14 amino acids. V was clipped by 7 bases and J by 2 bases, with 15 bases between them. CDR3 coding DNA: TGTGCCATCATCTCAGCAGAAACCCCCTACGAGCAGTACTTC. Translation: CAIISAETPYEQYF.

This clonotype was detected only a few times. The genes are TRBV12-3 or TRBV12-4 and TRBJ2-3, with TRBD2 matching 10 bases. Trimming at V came to 7 bases and at J to 3 bases, leaving 10 bases not matched to a gene. This CDR3 comprises 16 residues. CDR3 residues: CASTNPGLAATDTQYF. The CDR3 region has the DNA TGTGCCAGCACCAACCCTGGACTAGCGGCAACAGATACGCAGTATTTT.

Only a few counts were recorded for this clonotype. This chain joins TRBV28 and TRBJ2-1; 9 nucleotides line up with TRBD1. CDR1 MDHEN and CDR2 SYDVKM come from the germline V gene. Germline trimming cut 6 bases from V and 9 bases from J; bases unmatched to any gene: 6. The CDR3 contains 13 residues. Here the CDR3 reads CASRVTGGIEQFF. The CDR3, as DNA: TGTGCCAGCAGGGTAACAGGGGGCATTGAGCAGTTCTTC.

This clonotype has more than one count but fewer than ten. This chain connects TRBV10-3 to TRBJ2-1; no reliable D call. Between the trimmed V and J ends, which lost 0 bases and 3 bases, there was a span of 6 bases. This CDR3 has 14 residues. Per the germline V gene, CDR1 is ENHRY and CDR2 is SYGVKD. For the CDR3, the DNA is TGTGCCATCAGTGAGTCGACAAACTACAATGAGCAGTTCTTC. Its translation is CAISESTNYNEQFF.

The table lists this clonotype with a few counts. The chain recombines TRBV11-2 with TRBJ1-1; D not certain. The CDR3 length is 12 residues. Deletions cut 0 bases from V and 8 bases from J, with 7 bases between. CDR1 SGHAT and CDR2 FQNNGV come from the germline V gene. CDR3 coding DNA: TGTGCCAGCAGCTTAGAGGGCCCCGAAGCTTTCTTT. This sequence encodes CASSLEGPEAFF. Complete variable domain (other parts from reference TRBV11-2 and TRBJ1-1): EAGVAQSPRYKIIEKRQSVAFWCNPISGHATLYWYQQILGQGPKLLIQFQNNGVVDDSQLPKDRFSAERLKGVDSTLKIQPAKLEDSAVYLCASSLEGPEAFFGQGTRLTVV.

This clonotype was recorded many times. This sequence joins TRBV12-3 or TRBV12-4 and TRBJ1-2; TRBD1 is a possible D gene (6 bases). V lost 3 bases, J lost 6 bases, and 11 bases lay in between. This CDR3 region has 13 residues. The CDR3 sequence: CASSFHGGDGYTF. The CDR3 coding sequence is TGTGCCAGCAGTTTTCATGGGGGCGATGGCTACACCTTC.

This clonotype appeared many times. The chain recombines TRBV29-1 with TRBJ2-7; 12 bases are a match to TRBD2. Trimming removed 8 bases from V and 2 bases from J; junction bases left unmatched: 10. The CDR3 has 15 residues. CDR1 and CDR2 from the germline V gene are SQVTM and ANQGSEA. The CDR3 protein is CSTISWTSGTYEQYF. In DNA form, the CDR3 reads TGCAGCACGATCTCTTGGACTAGCGGGACCTACGAGCAGTACTTC.

The sample holds a few counts of this clonotype. V gene TRBV7-8 combines with J gene TRBJ2-5, with TRBD1 matching 7 bases. V shed 1 base, J shed 5 bases, and the junction held 7 bases outside the gene matches. Germline V lookup: CDR1 SGHVS, CDR2 FQNEAQ. CDR3 length: 15 amino acids. CDR3 region: CASSLGGGLWETQYF. CDR3 DNA sequence: TGTGCCAGCAGCTTAGGAGGGGGCCTGTGGGAGACCCAGTACTTC.

This clonotype was picked up many times. The rearrangement links TRBV28 to TRBJ2-2; D possibly corresponds to TRBD1 (6 bases). Trimming left V 3 bases short and J 4 bases short, with 12 bases between. The germline V gene has CDR1 MDHEN and CDR2 SYDVKM. This CDR3 comprises 15 residues. DNA for the CDR3: TGTGCCAGCAGTTTTGCAGGGGCCCGCACCGGGGAGCTGTTTTTT. It encodes CASSFAGARTGELFF.

This clonotype has a count of ten or more. The rearrangement uses TRBV9 and TRBJ2-3, with 7 nucleotides matching TRBD1. V dropped 0 bases and J dropped 3; count of bases not matched to a gene: 4. The CDR3 extends over 15 amino acids. Germline V gene sequence: CDR1 SGDLS, CDR2 YYNGEE. The CDR3 spells CASSVEQGVTDTQYF. The CDR3 coding sequence is TGTGCCAGCAGCGTAGAGCAGGGGGTGACAGATACGCAGTATTTT.

This clonotype was counted only a few times. This chain uses TRBV4-3 with TRBJ1-4, with 8 bases aligning to TRBD1. CDR3 length: 16 residues. J gave up 5 bases and V 4 bases, and 9 bases lay outside the gene matches. CDR1 is LGHNA and CDR2 is YSLEER in the germline V gene. The CDR3 protein is CASSPGTGLGNEKLFF. In DNA form, the CDR3 reads TGCGCCAGCAGCCCCGGGACAGGACTAGGGAATGAAAAACTGTTTTTT.

This chain uses TRBV4-2 with TRBJ2-1, with 9 bases identical to TRBD2. CDR3 length: 16 amino acids. The V and J ends lost 0 bases and 8 bases, in that order; junction bases with no gene match: 8. Germline assignment: CDR1 LGHNA and CDR2 YNFKEQ. The CDR3 DNA reads as TGTGCCAGCAGCCAAGAGAGCCTAGCGGGGTACGATGAGCAGTTCTTC. It codes for CASSQESLAGYDEQFF.

The chain recombines TRBV11-2 with TRBJ2-5; no clear D. This CDR3 region has 15 residues. Trimming shortened V by 3 bases and J by 1 base, and 12 bases separated the two germline ends. Germline V gene lookup returns CDR1 SGHAT and CDR2 FQNNGV. DNA for the CDR3: TGTGCCAGCAGCTTCTTCCCGGACCCCCAAGAGACCCAGTACTTC. It yields the protein CASSFFPDPQETQYF. The whole variable domain, filled in from reference TRBV11-2 and TRBJ2-5, reads EAGVAQSPRYKIIEKRQSVAFWCNPISGHATLYWYQQILGQGPKLLIQFQNNGVVDDSQLPKDRFSAERLKGVDSTLKIQPAKLEDSAVYLCASSFFPDPQETQYFGPGTRLLVL.

The chain couples TRBV6-1 to TRBJ2-1; D not resolved. This CDR3 is 14 amino acids long. Deletions cut 5 bases from V and 9 bases from J, with 17 bases between. The germline gives CDR1 MNHNS, CDR2 SASEGT. The CDR3 protein is CASSLAVGVGEQFF. CDR3 nucleotide sequence: TGTGCCAGCAGTCTCGCCGTAGGAGTAGGTGAGCAGTTCTTC.

This clonotype was counted a few times. The rearrangement joins TRBV5-6 to TRBJ2-6; D ambiguous. Germline V CDR1 and CDR2: SGHDT, YYEEEE. This CDR3 has 15 residues. The V end was cut by 3 bases, the J end by 1 base, with 8 bases between. In DNA form, the CDR3 reads TGTGCCAGCAGCTCTCAGACATCTGGGGCCAACGTCCTGACTTTC. It encodes CASSSQTSGANVLTF.

This chain joins TRBV28 and TRBJ2-1, with 7 nucleotides matching TRBD1. V was clipped by 3 bases and J by 2 bases; unmatched bases: 7. There are 16 residues in the CDR3. The germline V gene has CDR1 MDHEN and CDR2 SYDVKM. The CDR3 region is CASSLVTGVAYNEQFF. The CDR3 coding sequence is TGTGCCAGCAGTTTGGTCACAGGGGTCGCCTACAATGAGCAGTTCTTC.

This clonotype came up a few times. This chain uses TRBV4-2 with TRBJ2-1, with 9 positions matching TRBD1. The CDR3 is 15 amino acids. V was clipped by 5 bases and J by 3 bases; unmatched bases: 5. Germline CDR1 reads LGHNA; CDR2 reads YNFKEQ. The CDR3 is CASSGRDRVYNEQFF. For the CDR3, the DNA is TGTGCCAGCAGCGGACGGGACAGGGTCTACAATGAGCAGTTCTTC.

The chain joins TRBV7-2 to TRBJ2-7; no clear D gene. Germline V gene data show CDR1 as SGHTA and CDR2 as FQGNSA. This CDR3 is built from 14 residues. The germline V and J ends were trimmed by 1 base and 0 bases, with 7 bases remaining between them. CDR3 sequence: CASSLVAASYEQYF. DNA of the CDR3: TGTGCCAGCAGCTTAGTGGCGGCCTCCTACGAGCAGTACTTC. Full variable domain (remainder filled in from reference TRBV7-2 and TRBJ2-7): GAGVSQSPSNKVTEKGKDVELRCDPISGHTALYWYRQSLGQGLEFLIYFQGNSAPDKSGLPSDRFSAERTGGSVSTLTIQRTQQEDSAVYLCASSLVAASYEQYFGPGTRLTVT.

V usage is TRBV7-9 and J usage is TRBJ2-5; possibly TRBD1 for D (5 bases). The CDR3 is 13 residues long. Trimming took off 5 bases at V and 5 bases at J, with 12 bases between the two ends. Germline CDR1 is SEHNR and CDR2 is FQNEAQ (reference sequence). The CDR3 nucleotides are TGTGCCAGCAGCCAAGCAGGGTGGGAGACCCAGTACTTC. Translated, it gives CASSQAGWETQYF.

The table lists this clonotype with a few counts. V usage is TRBV4-3 and J usage is TRBJ2-1; TRBD2 matches at 13 bases. The trim removed 4 bases at V and 7 bases at J, leaving 13 bases unmatched. This CDR3 is 18 amino acids long. The germline V gene has CDR1 LGHNA and CDR2 YSLEER. CDR3 sequence: CASSRRRGLAGKENEQFF. In DNA form, the CDR3 reads TGCGCCAGCAGCCGCCGTAGGGGACTAGCGGGAAAAGAAAATGAGCAGTTCTTC.

This clonotype was counted a few times. V is TRBV4-3 and J is TRBJ2-2; tentative D call: TRBD1 (5 bases). The CDR3 consists of 17 residues. CDR1 LGHNA and CDR2 YSLEER come from the germline V gene. V was trimmed by 0 bases and J by 1 base, leaving 12 bases between them. The DNA of the CDR3 is TGCGCCAGCAGCCAAGATAGTAGGCAGGGGAACACCGGGGAGCTGTTTTTT. Translated, it gives CASSQDSRQGNTGELFF.

The table lists this clonotype with a few counts. The genes are TRBV4-1 and TRBJ1-1; D is unresolved. Germline CDR1 and CDR2: MGHRA and YSYEKL. V was shortened by 1 base and J by 5 bases, with 11 bases between the two germline ends. This CDR3 contains 14 residues. The CDR3 loop reads CASSQGMGRTEAFF. CDR3 in DNA: TGCGCCAGCAGCCAAGGAATGGGCAGGACTGAAGCTTTCTTT.

This clonotype was seen ten or more times. This chain links TRBV2 with TRBJ2-1; possible D gene TRBD2, 6 bases. The germline gives CDR1 SNHLY, CDR2 FYNNEI. The CDR3 is 16 amino acids. V gave up 2 bases and J gave up 4 bases, with 15 bases separating them. CDR3 bases: TGTGCCAGCAGTGAACCCCGGGACTTCAATTACAATGAGCAGTTCTTC. Its protein product is CASSEPRDFNYNEQFF.

The J gene is TRBJ1-2, the V gene TRBV4-1, with D tentatively TRBD1 (5 bases). V lost 1 base and J 5 bases, leaving 14 bases between the germline ends. CDR3 length: 15 amino acids. Germline CDR1 MGHRA, CDR2 YSYEKL. The CDR3 region has the DNA TGCGCCAGCAGCCAAGTACCTCAGGGCAATTATGGCTACACCTTC. As protein: CASSQVPQGNYGYTF.

V is TRBV7-8 and J is TRBJ2-5; 7 bases fit TRBD1. The V gene's germline CDR1 is SGHVS and CDR2 FQNEAQ. The CDR3 extends over 14 amino acids. V trimming: 5 bases; J trimming: 3 bases; junction bases outside the gene matches: 6. This CDR3 reads CASSLPGTEETQYF. The CDR3 nucleotides read TGTGCCAGCAGCCTCCCGGGGACAGAAGAGACCCAGTACTTC.

The table lists this clonotype with a few counts. J is TRBJ2-3 and V is TRBV3-1, with D possibly TRBD2 on 5 matching bases. CDR3 size: 14 residues. Trimming removed 2 bases from V and 3 bases from J, with 9 bases in between. The V gene's germline CDR1 is LGHDT and CDR2 YNNKEL (reference sequence). CDR3 in DNA: TGTGCCAGCAGCCAACTAGCTCCTACAGATACGCAGTATTTT. Its protein product is CASSQLAPTDTQYF.

This clonotype was observed a handful of times. The chain recombines TRBV20-1 with TRBJ1-1; 8 bases fit TRBD1. The CDR3 has 12 amino acids. V trimming: 5 bases; J trimming: 3 bases; junction bases outside the gene matches: 2. Looked up from germline, CDR1 is DFQATT and CDR2 is SNEGSKA (reference sequence). In DNA form, the CDR3 reads TGCAGTGCTGACAGGGGTGACACTGAAGCTTTCTTT. It codes for CSADRGDTEAFF.

This clonotype has just a few counts. The J gene is TRBJ1-4, the V gene TRBV15, with D possibly being TRBD1 (6 bases). The CDR3 covers 16 residues. The V end was cut by 0 bases, the J end by 4 bases, with 12 bases between. CDR1 LNHNV and CDR2 YYDKDF come from the germline V gene (reference sequence). The DNA for the CDR3 is TGTGCCACCAGCAGAGAGGGGGGGCGGAATAATGAAAAACTGTTTTTT. Translated, it gives CATSREGGRNNEKLFF.

The V gene is TRBV7-6, the J gene TRBJ2-6; unclear D gene. The CDR3 sequence is 17 residues long. Trimming pared 0 bases from V and 0 bases from J, leaving 9 bases between. Per the germline V gene, CDR1 is SGHVS and CDR2 is FNYEAQ. This chain's CDR3 is CASSLAESSSGANVLTF. In DNA form, the CDR3 reads TGTGCCAGCAGCTTAGCGGAGAGTTCCTCTGGGGCCAACGTCCTGACTTTC.

This clonotype was observed a handful of times. CDR3 sequence reads: CASSQEVRTTPYEQYF. CDR3 in DNA: TGTGCCAGCAGCCAAGAGGTCAGAACAACCCCTTACGAGCAGTACTTC. The chain uses TRBV3-1 and TRBJ2-7; D remains ambiguous. This CDR3 comprises 16 residues. The V gene lost 0 bases and the J gene lost 4 bases, with 16 bases spanning the gap. Per germline, CDR1 LGHDT and CDR2 YNNKEL (reference sequence).

The chain is built from TRBV2 and TRBJ1-1, with D perhaps matching TRBD1 (5 bases). The CDR3 spans 17 residues. CDR1 SNHLY and CDR2 FYNNEI come from the germline V gene. Between the trimmed V and J ends, which lost 3 bases and 0 bases, there was a span of 17 bases. The CDR3 here is CASSDLGAGIMNTEAFF. In DNA form, the CDR3 reads TGTGCCAGCAGTGATCTCGGGGCAGGTATAATGAACACTGAAGCTTTCTTT.